This T cell receptor (beta chain) was captured by sequencing in a study of blood T cell repertoires in COVID-19. Germline CDR1 and CDR2: SGHDT and YYEEEE. With 2 bases clipped from V and 4 bases from J, the junction kept 9 bases outside the gene matches. The CDR3 covers 16 residues. Study members were between about 18 and 100 years old and lived in around 24 US regions. TCRdb's table, derived via immunoSEQ multiplex PCR, lists solely in-frame clones and lacks some. This sample has some 320,000 clones, with roughly nine tenths found just once. V usage is TRBV5-6 and J usage is TRBJ2-1; 7 bases fit TRBD2. The sequence derives from a woman aged 45 to 65 who had been exposed to COVID-19. The specimen was PBMCs or T cells enriched from blood (not recorded which). CDR3 residues: CASSFLAGERYNEQFF. For the CDR3, the DNA is TGTGCCAGCAGCTTTTTGGCGGGGGAAAGATACAATGAGCAGTTCTTC.